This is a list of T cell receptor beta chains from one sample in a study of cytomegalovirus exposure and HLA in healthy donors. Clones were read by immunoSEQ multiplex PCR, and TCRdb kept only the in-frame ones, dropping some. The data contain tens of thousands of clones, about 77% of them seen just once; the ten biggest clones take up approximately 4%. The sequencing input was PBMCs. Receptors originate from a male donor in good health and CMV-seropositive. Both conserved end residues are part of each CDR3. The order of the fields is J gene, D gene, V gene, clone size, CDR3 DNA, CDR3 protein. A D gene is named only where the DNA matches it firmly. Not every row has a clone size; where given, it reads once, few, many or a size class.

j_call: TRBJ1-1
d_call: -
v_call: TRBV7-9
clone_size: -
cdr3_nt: TGTGCCAGCAGCTTACGCGGGGCAAATACGAACACTGAAGCTTTCTTT
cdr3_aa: CASSLRGANTNTEAFF

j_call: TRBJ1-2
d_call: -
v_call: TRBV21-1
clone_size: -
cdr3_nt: TGTGCCAGCATCCGAGAGGGGGCGGAGGGCTACACCTTC
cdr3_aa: CASIREGAEGYTF

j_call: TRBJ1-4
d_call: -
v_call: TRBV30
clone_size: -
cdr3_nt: TGTGCCTGGAGCCACTTAGAAAGCCGCCGTGAAAAACTGTTTTTT
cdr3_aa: CAWSHLESRREKLFF

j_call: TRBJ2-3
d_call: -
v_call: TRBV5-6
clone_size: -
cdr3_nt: TGTGCCTCTCCGGGGGGCCCCAGGGGAGATACGCAGTATTTT
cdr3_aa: CASPGGPRGDTQYF

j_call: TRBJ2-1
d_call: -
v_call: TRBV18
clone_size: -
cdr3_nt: TGTGCCAGCTCACCTGTGGGGGCCTCCCCTACATATGAGCAGTTCTTC
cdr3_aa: CASSPVGASPTYEQFF

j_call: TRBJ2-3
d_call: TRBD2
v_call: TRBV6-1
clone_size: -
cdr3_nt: TGTGCCAGCAGGAGACTAGCGGCTAGCACAGATACGCAGTATTTT
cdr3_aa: CASRRLAASTDTQYF

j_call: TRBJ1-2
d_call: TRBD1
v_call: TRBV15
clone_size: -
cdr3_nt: TGTGCCACCAGCATCGGACAGGATGGCTACACCTTC
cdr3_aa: CATSIGQDGYTF

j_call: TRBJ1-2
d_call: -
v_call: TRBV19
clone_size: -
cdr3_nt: TGTGCCAGTACCCCGGGACAACGAGACTATGGCTACACCTTC
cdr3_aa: CASTPGQRDYGYTF

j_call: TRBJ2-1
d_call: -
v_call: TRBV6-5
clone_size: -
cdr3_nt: TGTGCCAGCAGTTACCTCGACTCTTCCTACAATGAGCAGTTCTTC
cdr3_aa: CASSYLDSSYNEQFF

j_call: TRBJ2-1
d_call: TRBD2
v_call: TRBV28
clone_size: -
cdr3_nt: TGTGCCAGCAGAATTGGCGGGAGGGCCTCGTATTATGAGCAGTTCTTC
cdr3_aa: CASRIGGRASYYEQFF

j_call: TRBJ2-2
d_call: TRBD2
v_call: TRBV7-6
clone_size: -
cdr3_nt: TGTGCCAGCAGCTTAGGGGAGGGACTAGCGGGATTCGGGGAGCTGTTTTTT
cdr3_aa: CASSLGEGLAGFGELFF

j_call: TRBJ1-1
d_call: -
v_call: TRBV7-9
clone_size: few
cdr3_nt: TGTGCCAGCAGCTTACTTTCCTCGATCGGCACTGAAGCTTTCTTT
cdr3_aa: CASSLLSSIGTEAFF

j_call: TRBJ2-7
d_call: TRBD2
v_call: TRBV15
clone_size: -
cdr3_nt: TGTGCCACCAGCAGAGACCTGCCGGATAGCGGGAGTTCCTACGAGCAGTACTTC
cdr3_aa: CATSRDLPDSGSSYEQYF

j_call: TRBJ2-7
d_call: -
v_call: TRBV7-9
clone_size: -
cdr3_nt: TGTGCCAGCAGCTTACAGGGCCTCTACGAGCAGTACTTC
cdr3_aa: CASSLQGLYEQYF

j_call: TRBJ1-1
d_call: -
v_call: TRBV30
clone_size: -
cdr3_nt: TGTGCCTGCTCACCCAGGAACACTGAAGCTTTCTTT
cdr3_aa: CACSPRNTEAFF

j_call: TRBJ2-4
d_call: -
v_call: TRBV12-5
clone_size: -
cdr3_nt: TGTGCTAGTGGTCTCGGTCTAAGTAGTGGGGGGTCGGACATTCAGTACTTC
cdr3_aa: CASGLGLSSGGSDIQYF

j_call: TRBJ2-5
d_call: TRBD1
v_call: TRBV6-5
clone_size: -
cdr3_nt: TGTGCCAGCAGCAGGGACAGGGGCGCCGAGACCCAGTACTTC
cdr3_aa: CASSRDRGAETQYF

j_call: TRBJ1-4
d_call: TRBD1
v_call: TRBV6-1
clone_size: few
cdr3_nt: TGTGCCAGCAGTCCCCTCCCGGGACAGGGTCTACAACTGTTTTTT
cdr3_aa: CASSPLPGQGLQLFF